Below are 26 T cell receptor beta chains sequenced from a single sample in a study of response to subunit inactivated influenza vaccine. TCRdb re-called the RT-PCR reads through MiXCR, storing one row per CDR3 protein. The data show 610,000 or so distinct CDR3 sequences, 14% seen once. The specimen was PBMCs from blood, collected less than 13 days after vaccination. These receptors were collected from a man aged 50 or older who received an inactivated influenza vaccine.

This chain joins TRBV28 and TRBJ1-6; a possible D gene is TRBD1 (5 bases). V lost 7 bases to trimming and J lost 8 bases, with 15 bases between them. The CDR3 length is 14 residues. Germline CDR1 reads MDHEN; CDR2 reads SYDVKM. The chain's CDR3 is CASTLTAGDSPLHF. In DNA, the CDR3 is TGTGCCAGCACCCTGACAGCAGGCGATTCACCCCTCCACTTT.

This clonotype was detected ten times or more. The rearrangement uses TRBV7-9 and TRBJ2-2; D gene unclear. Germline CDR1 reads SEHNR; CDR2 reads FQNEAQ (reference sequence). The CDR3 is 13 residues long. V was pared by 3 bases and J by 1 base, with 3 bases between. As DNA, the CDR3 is TGTGCCAGCAGCTTTGAGAACACCGGGGAGCTGTTTTTT. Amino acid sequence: CASSFENTGELFF.

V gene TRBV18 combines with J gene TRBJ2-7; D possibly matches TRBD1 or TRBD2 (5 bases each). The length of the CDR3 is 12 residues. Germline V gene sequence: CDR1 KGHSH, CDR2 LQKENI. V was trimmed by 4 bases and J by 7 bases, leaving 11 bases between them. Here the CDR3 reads CASSRGSWEQYF. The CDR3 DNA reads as TGTGCCAGCTCACGGGGGAGCTGGGAGCAGTACTTC.

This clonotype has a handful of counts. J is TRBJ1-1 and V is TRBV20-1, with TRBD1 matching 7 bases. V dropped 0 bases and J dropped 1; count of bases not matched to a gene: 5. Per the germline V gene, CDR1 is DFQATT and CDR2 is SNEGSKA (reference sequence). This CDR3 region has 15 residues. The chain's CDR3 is CSARDPRQGNTEAFF. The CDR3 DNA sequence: TGCAGTGCTAGAGATCCGAGACAGGGGAACACTGAAGCTTTCTTT.

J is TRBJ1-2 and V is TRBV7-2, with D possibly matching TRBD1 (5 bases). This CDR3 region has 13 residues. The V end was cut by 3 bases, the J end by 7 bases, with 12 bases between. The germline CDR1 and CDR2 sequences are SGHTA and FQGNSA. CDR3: CASSFLRDSGYTF. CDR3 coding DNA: TGTGCCAGCAGCTTCCTCCGGGACTCTGGCTACACCTTC.

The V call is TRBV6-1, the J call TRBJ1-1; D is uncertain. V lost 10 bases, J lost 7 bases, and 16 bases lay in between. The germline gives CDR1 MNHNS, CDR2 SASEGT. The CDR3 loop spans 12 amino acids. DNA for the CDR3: TGTGCCACCTCTAGGGCGGAGATTGAAGCTTTCTTT. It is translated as CATSRAEIEAFF.

The CDR3 nucleotides read TGTGCCAGCAGCTTACAGGGATTCTTCCCCGGGGAGCTGTTTTTT. This gives the protein CASSLQGFFPGELFF. The gene calls are TRBV7-2 and TRBJ2-2; D may be TRBD1 (5 bases). Germline loops: CDR1 SGHTA, CDR2 FQGNSA. The CDR3 consists of 15 residues. Trimming took off 2 bases at V and 6 bases at J, with 13 bases between the two ends.

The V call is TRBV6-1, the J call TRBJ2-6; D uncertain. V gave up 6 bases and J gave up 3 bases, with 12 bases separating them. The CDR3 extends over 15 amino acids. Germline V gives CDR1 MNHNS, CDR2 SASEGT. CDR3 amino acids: CASSPPRVGANVLTF. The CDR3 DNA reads TGTGCCAGCAGCCCCCCCCGGGTTGGGGCCAACGTCCTGACTTTC.

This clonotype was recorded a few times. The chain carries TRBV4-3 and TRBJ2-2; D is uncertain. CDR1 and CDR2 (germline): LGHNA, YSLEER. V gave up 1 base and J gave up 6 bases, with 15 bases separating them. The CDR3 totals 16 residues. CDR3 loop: CASSQVPYATPGELFF. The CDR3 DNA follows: TGCGCCAGCAGCCAAGTCCCCTATGCCACCCCCGGGGAGCTGTTTTTT.

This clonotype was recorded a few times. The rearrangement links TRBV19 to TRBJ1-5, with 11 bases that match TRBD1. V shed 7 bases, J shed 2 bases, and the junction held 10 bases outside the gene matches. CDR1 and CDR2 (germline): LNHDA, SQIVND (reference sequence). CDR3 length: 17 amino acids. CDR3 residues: CASTADRGRVGNQPQHF. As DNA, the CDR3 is TGTGCCAGTACCGCGGACAGGGGGCGGGTCGGCAATCAGCCCCAGCATTTT.

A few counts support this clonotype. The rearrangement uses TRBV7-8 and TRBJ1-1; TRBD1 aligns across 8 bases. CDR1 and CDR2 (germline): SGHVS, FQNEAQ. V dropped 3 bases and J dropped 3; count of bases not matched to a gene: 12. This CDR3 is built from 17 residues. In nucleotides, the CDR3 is TGTGCCAGCAGCTTGACCTACCAGGGGGCAGGGGACACTGAAGCTTTCTTT. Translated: CASSLTYQGAGDTEAFF.

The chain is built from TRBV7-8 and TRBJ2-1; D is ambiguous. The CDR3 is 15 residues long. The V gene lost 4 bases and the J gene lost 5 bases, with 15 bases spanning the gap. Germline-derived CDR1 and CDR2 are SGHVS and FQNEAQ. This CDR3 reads CASSYGPSSHNEQFF. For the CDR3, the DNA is TGTGCCAGCAGCTATGGACCCTCCTCACACAATGAGCAGTTCTTC.

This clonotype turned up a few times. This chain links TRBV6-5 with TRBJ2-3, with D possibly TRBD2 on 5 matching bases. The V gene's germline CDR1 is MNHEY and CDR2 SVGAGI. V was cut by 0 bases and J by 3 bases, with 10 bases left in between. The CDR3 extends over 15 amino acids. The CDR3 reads CASSYSTSGTDTQYF. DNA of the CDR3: TGTGCCAGCAGTTACTCCACCTCGGGGACAGATACGCAGTATTTT.

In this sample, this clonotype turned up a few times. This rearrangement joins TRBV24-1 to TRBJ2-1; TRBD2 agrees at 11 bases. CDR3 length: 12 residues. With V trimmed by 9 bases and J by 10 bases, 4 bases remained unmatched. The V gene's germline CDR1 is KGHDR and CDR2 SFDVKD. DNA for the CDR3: TGTGCCACCGAGGGACTAGCGGAAGAGCAGTTCTTC. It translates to CATEGLAEEQFF.

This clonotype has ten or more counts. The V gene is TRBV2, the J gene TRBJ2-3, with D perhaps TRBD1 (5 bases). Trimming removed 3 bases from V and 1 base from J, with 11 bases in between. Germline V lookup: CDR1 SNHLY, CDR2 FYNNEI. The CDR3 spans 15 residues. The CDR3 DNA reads TGTGCCAGCAGTGAGGGCAGGGTGGGCACAGATACGCAGTATTTT. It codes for CASSEGRVGTDTQYF.

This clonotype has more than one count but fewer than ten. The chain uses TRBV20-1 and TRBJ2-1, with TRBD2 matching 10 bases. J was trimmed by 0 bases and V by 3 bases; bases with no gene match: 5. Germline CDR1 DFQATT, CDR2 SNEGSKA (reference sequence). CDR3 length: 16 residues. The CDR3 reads CSASPSGGFSYNEQFF. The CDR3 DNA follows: TGCAGTGCTAGCCCTAGCGGGGGCTTCTCCTACAATGAGCAGTTCTTC.

CDR3 sequence reads: CASSFSGVGNEQFF. In nucleotides, the CDR3 is TGTGCCAGCAGCTTTAGCGGGGTCGGGAATGAGCAGTTCTTC. The chain has TRBV7-9 and TRBJ2-1, with 8 bases identical to TRBD2. Losses at the gene ends were 3 bases for V and 7 bases for J; bases not matched to a gene: 5. CDR1 SEHNR and CDR2 FQNEAQ come from the germline V gene (reference sequence). This CDR3 region has 14 residues.

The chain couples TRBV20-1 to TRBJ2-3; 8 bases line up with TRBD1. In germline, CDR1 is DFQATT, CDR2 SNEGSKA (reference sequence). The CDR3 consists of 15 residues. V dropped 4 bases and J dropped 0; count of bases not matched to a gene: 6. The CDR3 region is CSAISGGWSTDTQYF. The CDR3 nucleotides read TGCAGTGCTATTTCAGGGGGCTGGAGCACAGATACGCAGTATTTT.

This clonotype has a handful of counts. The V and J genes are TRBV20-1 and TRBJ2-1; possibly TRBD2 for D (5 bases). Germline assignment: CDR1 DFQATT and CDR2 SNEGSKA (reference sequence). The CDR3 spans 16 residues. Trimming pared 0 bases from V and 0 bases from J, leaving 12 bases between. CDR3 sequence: CSARDTRSPSYNEQFF. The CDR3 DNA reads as TGCAGTGCTAGAGATACTAGGTCCCCCTCCTACAATGAGCAGTTCTTC.

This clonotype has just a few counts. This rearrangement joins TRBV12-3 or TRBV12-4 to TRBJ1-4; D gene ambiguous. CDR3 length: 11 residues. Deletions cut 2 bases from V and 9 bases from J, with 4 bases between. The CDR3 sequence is CASSLSQKLFF. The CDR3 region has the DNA TGTGCCAGCAGTTTATCTCAAAAACTGTTTTTT.

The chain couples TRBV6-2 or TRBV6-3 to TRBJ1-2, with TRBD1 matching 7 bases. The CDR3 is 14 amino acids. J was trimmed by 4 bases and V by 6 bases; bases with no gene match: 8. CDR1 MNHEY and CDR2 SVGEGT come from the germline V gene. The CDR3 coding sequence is TGTGCCAGCAGCCAGACGCGGGACAGCTATGGCTACACCTTC. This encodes CASSQTRDSYGYTF.

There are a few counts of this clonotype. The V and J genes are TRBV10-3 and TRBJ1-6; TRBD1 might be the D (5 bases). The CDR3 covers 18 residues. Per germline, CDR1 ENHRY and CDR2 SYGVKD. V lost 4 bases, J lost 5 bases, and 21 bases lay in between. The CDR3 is CAISGQSDLGANNSPLHF. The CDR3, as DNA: TGTGCCATCAGTGGACAGTCGGATCTCGGGGCGAATAATTCACCCCTCCACTTT.

The CDR3 sequence: CSARDNRRLVRSSYEQYF. As DNA, the CDR3 is TGCAGTGCTAGAGATAACCGCCGTTTAGTACGGAGCTCCTACGAGCAGTACTTC. The chain combines TRBV20-1 with TRBJ2-7; D is unresolved. CDR1 is DFQATT, CDR2 SNEGSKA, per germline (reference sequence). CDR3 size: 18 residues. V gave up 0 bases and J gave up 0 bases, with 21 bases separating them.

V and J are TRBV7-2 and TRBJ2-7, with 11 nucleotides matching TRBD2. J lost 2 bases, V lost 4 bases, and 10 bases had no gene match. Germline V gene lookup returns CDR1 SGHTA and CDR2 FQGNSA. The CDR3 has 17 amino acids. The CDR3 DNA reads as TGTGCCAGCAGCTCCTCGAGCCTACTAGCGGGAGCCTACGAGCAGTACTTC. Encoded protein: CASSSSSLLAGAYEQYF.

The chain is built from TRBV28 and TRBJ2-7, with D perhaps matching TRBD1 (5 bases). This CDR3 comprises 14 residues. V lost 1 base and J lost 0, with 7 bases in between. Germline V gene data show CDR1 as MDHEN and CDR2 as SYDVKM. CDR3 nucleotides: TGTGCCAGCAGTTTATTGGGGCCCTCCTACGAGCAGTACTTC. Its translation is CASSLLGPSYEQYF.

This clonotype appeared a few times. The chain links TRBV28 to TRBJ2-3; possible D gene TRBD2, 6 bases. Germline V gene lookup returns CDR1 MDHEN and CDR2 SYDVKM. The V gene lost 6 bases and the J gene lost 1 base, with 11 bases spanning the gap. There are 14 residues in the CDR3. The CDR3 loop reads CASRGLIRTDTQYF. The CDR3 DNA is TGTGCCAGCAGGGGACTTATTCGCACAGATACGCAGTATTTT.